One sample yielded the 30 T cell receptor beta chains listed below, sequenced in a study of T cell repertoires in cytomegalovirus infection. Each CDR3 protein gets one entry after TCRdb re-called the reads with MiXCR. In the table there are a few hundred thousand distinct CDR3 sequences, over 15% of which are singletons. The sample consisted of CD8+ T cells from PBMCs. The receptor source for this set is a human donor in good health (CMV status not recorded). Some clones in this sample may be carry-over from other donors' samples.

The chain is built from TRBV9 and TRBJ1-6; TRBD1 matches at 9 bases. The CDR3 is 15 residues long. Germline V CDR1 and CDR2: SGDLS, YYNGEE. Trimming at V came to 8 bases and at J to 2 bases, leaving 5 bases not matched to a gene. The CDR3 reads CASTGGWAYNSPLHF. The DNA for the CDR3 is TGTGCCAGTACAGGGGGCTGGGCCTATAATTCACCCCTCCACTTT.

This clonotype turned up a few times. The chain recombines TRBV11-2 with TRBJ1-2; D not resolved. The CDR3 covers 15 residues. With 3 bases removed from V and 0 bases from J, the gap between germline ends came to 11 bases. Germline V CDR1 and CDR2: SGHAT, FQNNGV. DNA for the CDR3: TGTGCCAGCAGCTTCGGCAATTCAGCTAACTATGGCTACACCTTC. Residues: CASSFGNSANYGYTF. The whole variable domain, remainder taken from reference TRBV11-2 and TRBJ1-2, is EAGVAQSPRYKIIEKRQSVAFWCNPISGHATLYWYQQILGQGPKLLIQFQNNGVVDDSQLPKDRFSAERLKGVDSTLKIQPAKLEDSAVYLCASSFGNSANYGYTFGSGTRLTVV.

The V gene is TRBV3-1, the J gene TRBJ2-1, with 7 positions matching TRBD2. Germline V gene data show CDR1 as LGHDT and CDR2 as YNNKEL (reference sequence). After removal of 3 bases from V and 0 bases from J, the junction contained 5 bases not matched to a gene. This CDR3 contains 16 residues. CDR3 coding DNA: TGTGCCAGCAGCCATAGCGGGCCCACCTCCTACAATGAGCAGTTCTTC. Protein sequence: CASSHSGPTSYNEQFF.

This clonotype was counted many times. J is TRBJ2-3 and V is TRBV7-3, with TRBD2 matching over 10 bases. The V and J ends lost 2 bases and 3 bases, in that order; junction bases with no gene match: 2. The V gene's germline CDR1 is SGHTA and CDR2 FQGTGA. This CDR3 contains 15 residues. This CDR3 is CASSLLAGETDTQYF. The DNA for the CDR3 is TGTGCCAGCAGCTTACTAGCGGGGGAAACAGATACGCAGTATTTT. The whole variable domain, remainder taken from reference TRBV7-3 and TRBJ2-3, is GAGVSQTPSNKVTEKGKYVELRCDPISGHTALYWYRQSLGQGPEFLIYFQGTGAADDSGLPNDRFFAVRPEGSVSTLKIQRTERGDSAVYLCASSLLAGETDTQYFGPGTRLTVL.

The V gene is TRBV19, the J gene TRBJ2-1, with 9 nucleotides matching TRBD1. V dropped 9 bases and J dropped 8; count of bases not matched to a gene: 14. Looked up from germline, CDR1 is LNHDA and CDR2 is SQIVND (reference sequence). This CDR3 has 15 residues. The CDR3 DNA reads TGTGCCAGCCAAACCGGGGGACAGGGAAGGTATGAGCAGTTCTTC. Amino acids: CASQTGGQGRYEQFF.

This clonotype was observed a handful of times. The V gene is TRBV20-1, the J gene TRBJ1-5; maybe TRBD1 (5 bases). Germline CDR1 and CDR2: DFQATT and SNEGSKA (reference sequence). V shed 2 bases and J shed 0 bases, with 17 bases lying between them. This CDR3 spans 17 amino acids. Written as DNA, the CDR3 is TGCAGTGCTAGACCGGGGCTGGATACGTATAGCAATCAGCCCCAGCATTTT. Protein product: CSARPGLDTYSNQPQHF.

The chain uses TRBV7-9 and TRBJ2-1; TRBD2 matches at 12 bases. The CDR3 sequence is 17 residues long. CDR1 is SEHNR, CDR2 FQNEAQ, per germline (reference sequence). The J segment lost 2 bases and the V segment lost 5 bases, leaving 7 bases of the junction unmatched. The CDR3 coding sequence is TGTGCCAGCAGCGATGGACTAGCGGGGCAAACCTACAATGAGCAGTTCTTC. Translation gives CASSDGLAGQTYNEQFF.

CDR3 in DNA: TGTGCCACCAGTGACCAGGGACAGGGGATCCTAACCTTC. Translation gives CATSDQGQGILTF. The chain uses TRBV24-1 and TRBJ1-2, with 10 bases fitting TRBD1. The germline V gene has CDR1 KGHDR and CDR2 SFDVKD. CDR3 size: 13 residues. V was clipped by 4 bases and J by 14 bases; unmatched bases: 9.

This clonotype was seen a handful of times. This chain uses TRBV4-3 with TRBJ1-5; no firm D call. The V gene's germline CDR1 is LGHNA and CDR2 YSLEER. The V gene lost 3 bases and the J gene lost 0 bases, with 12 bases spanning the gap. This CDR3 is built from 16 residues. The CDR3 sequence: CASSHNWWDSNQPQHF. The CDR3 coding sequence is TGCGCCAGCAGCCACAACTGGTGGGATAGCAATCAGCCCCAGCATTTT.

This clonotype was counted many times. This sequence joins TRBV7-2 and TRBJ2-4; unclear D gene. From germline, CDR1 is SGHTA and CDR2 FQGNSA. V gave up 9 bases and J gave up 3 bases, with 6 bases separating them. This CDR3 comprises 11 residues. CDR3 protein: CASWDKNIQYF. The CDR3, as DNA: TGTGCCAGTTGGGACAAAAACATTCAGTACTTC.

The gene calls are TRBV6-2 or TRBV6-3 and TRBJ2-1, with 8 bases identical to TRBD2. J lost 7 bases, V lost 4 bases, and 9 bases had no gene match. CDR1 and CDR2 (germline): MNHEY, SVGEGT. The CDR3 totals 15 residues. The CDR3 DNA is TGTGCCAGCAGTTCGAACGGGGGGGCCCAAAATGAGCAGTTCTTC. Translating gives CASSSNGGAQNEQFF.

This rearrangement joins TRBV29-1 to TRBJ1-3; D ambiguous. Trimming left V 0 bases short and J 8 bases short, with 5 bases between. This CDR3 is 11 amino acids long. Germline V gene lookup returns CDR1 SQVTM and CDR2 ANQGSEA. The CDR3 region has the DNA TGCAGCGTTGAAGAGTCGTACACCATATATTTT. This encodes CSVEESYTIYF.

Many counts were recorded for this clonotype. This chain joins TRBV28 and TRBJ1-4; D possibly corresponds to TRBD1 (5 bases). Germline CDR1 reads MDHEN; CDR2 reads SYDVKM. The V and J ends lost 5 bases and 2 bases respectively, with 12 bases between them. This CDR3 is 15 amino acids long. CDR3 protein: CASSAGGGTNEKLFF. DNA for the CDR3: TGTGCCAGCAGTGCCGGGGGGGGGACTAATGAAAAACTGTTTTTT.

This clonotype appeared a few times. The rearrangement joins TRBV5-6 to TRBJ2-5, with D possibly called TRBD1 or TRBD2 (7 bases each). V lost 0 bases to trimming and J lost 5 bases, with 11 bases between them. Germline V gene sequence: CDR1 SGHDT, CDR2 YYEEEE. This CDR3 is 14 amino acids long. The CDR3 DNA reads as TGTGCCAGCAGCTTGGCAGGGGGAGGGGAGACCCAGTACTTC. It codes for CASSLAGGGETQYF.

This clonotype was counted between two and nine times. V is TRBV28 and J is TRBJ1-1; tentative D call: TRBD1 (5 bases). The V gene lost 2 bases and the J gene lost 3 bases, with 13 bases spanning the gap. The germline gives CDR1 MDHEN, CDR2 SYDVKM. The CDR3 consists of 15 residues. The CDR3 region has the DNA TGTGCCAGCAGTTTAGCCCCGGGGCTGCACACTGAAGCTTTCTTT. Translation gives CASSLAPGLHTEAFF.

The chain uses TRBV4-2 and TRBJ2-3; 16 bases fit TRBD2. The CDR3 contains 17 residues. Germline CDR1 and CDR2: LGHNA and YNFKEQ. V gave up 0 bases and J gave up 6 bases; unmatched junction bases: 3. DNA for the CDR3: TGTGCCAGCAGCCAAGAGGTGGGACTAGCGGGGGGGGATACGCAGTATTTT. Translating gives CASSQEVGLAGGDTQYF.

In this sample, this clonotype turned up once. With a much larger clone just one base away, this may be a read error. The rearrangement uses TRBV11-2 and TRBJ1-3, with TRBD1 matching 7 bases. The germline CDR1 and CDR2 sequences are SGHAT and FQNNGV. This CDR3 contains 15 residues. This CDR3 is CASTLWDSSGNTVYF. CDR3 bases: TGTGCCAGCACCCTTTGGGACAGCTCTGGAAACACCGTATATTTT.

CDR3 in amino acids: CASRSTGEETQYF. In DNA form, the CDR3 reads TGTGCCAGCAGGTCGACAGGGGAAGAGACCCAGTACTTC. The J gene is TRBJ2-5, the V gene TRBV28; TRBD1 aligns across 8 bases. The CDR3 length is 13 residues. From germline, CDR1 is MDHEN and CDR2 SYDVKM. The trim removed 6 bases at V and 3 bases at J, leaving 3 bases unmatched.

This clonotype was observed a handful of times. V gene TRBV7-8 combines with J gene TRBJ1-2, with D perhaps matching TRBD1 (5 bases). The CDR3 is 15 residues long. V was trimmed by 5 bases and J by 1 base, leaving 14 bases between them. The germline gives CDR1 SGHVS, CDR2 FQNEAQ. The DNA of the CDR3 is TGTGCCAGCAGCCCGGGGACGGAAGATAACTATGGCTACACCTTC. The encoded protein is CASSPGTEDNYGYTF. Together with reference TRBV7-8 and TRBJ1-2, the CDR3 gives the full variable domain: GAGVSQSPRYKVAKRGQDVALRCDPISGHVSLFWYQQALGQGPEFLTYFQNEAQLDKSGLPSDRFFAERPEGSVSTLKIQRTQQEDSAVYLCASSPGTEDNYGYTFGSGTRLTVV.

J is TRBJ1-1 and V is TRBV20-1; D is unclear. V was pared by 3 bases and J by 0 bases, with 14 bases between. Germline V CDR1 and CDR2: DFQATT, SNEGSKA (reference sequence). The CDR3 is 15 residues long. The CDR3 sequence: CSASNWNSLNTEAFF. The CDR3 nucleotides are TGCAGTGCTAGTAACTGGAATTCCCTGAACACTGAAGCTTTCTTT.

The chain joins TRBV7-9 to TRBJ1-4; 8 positions agree with TRBD1. The CDR3 totals 15 residues. The germline CDR1 and CDR2 sequences are SEHNR and FQNEAQ (reference sequence). V lost 5 bases to trimming and J lost 8 bases; unmatched junction nucleotides: 10. In DNA, the CDR3 is TGTGCCAGCAGCCTCACGACAGGGGTAGAGGAAAAACTGTTTTTT. It specifies CASSLTTGVEEKLFF.

This rearrangement joins TRBV14 to TRBJ2-7; the D gene is possibly TRBD1 (6 bases). The CDR3 has 16 residues. Trimming left V 0 bases short and J 0 bases short, with 12 bases between. CDR1 SGHDN and CDR2 FVKESK come from the germline V gene. Written as DNA, the CDR3 is TGTGCCAGCAGCCAAGATGTGGGGGCCGCCTCCTACGAGCAGTACTTC. Its protein product is CASSQDVGAASYEQYF.

V gene TRBV5-6 combines with J gene TRBJ2-1, with D possibly called TRBD1 or TRBD2 (5 bases each). Germline CDR1 and CDR2: SGHDT and YYEEEE. Trimming took 7 bases from V and 7 from J, leaving 15 bases between them. The CDR3 is 13 amino acids. The CDR3 bases are TGTGCCAGCTGGTTCCGGGACCAAAATGAGCAGTTCTTC. It specifies CASWFRDQNEQFF.

The V gene is TRBV6-8, the J gene TRBJ1-1, with unresolved D. Germline assignment: CDR1 MNHGY and CDR2 SAAAGT. The length of the CDR3 is 15 residues. Between the trimmed V and J ends, which lost 7 bases and 5 bases, there was a span of 20 bases. The CDR3 sequence is CASTPSDGGRTEAFF. CDR3 DNA sequence: TGTGCCAGCACTCCGTCAGATGGAGGACGGACTGAAGCTTTCTTT.

This clonotype was found a few times. V is TRBV7-9 and J is TRBJ2-4; 9 nucleotides align to TRBD2. Germline lookup yields CDR1 SEHNR and CDR2 FQNEAQ (reference sequence). CDR3 length equals 18 residues. V gave up 5 bases and J gave up 0 bases; unmatched junction bases: 11. CDR3 protein: CASSPDRPSGAAKNIQYF. The CDR3 DNA follows: TGTGCCAGCAGCCCCGACAGGCCTAGCGGGGCAGCCAAAAACATTCAGTACTTC.

This chain connects TRBV25-1 to TRBJ1-4; 7 nucleotides agree with TRBD1. The CDR3 contains 15 residues. Looked up from germline, CDR1 is MGHDK and CDR2 is SYGVNS. V lost 3 bases and J lost 5; bases outside the gene matches: 6. CDR3 bases: TGTGCCAGCAGTGATATGACAGGGAGGAATGAAAAACTGTTTTTT. It yields the protein CASSDMTGRNEKLFF.

This clonotype has a handful of counts. Because the CDR3's place on the DNA is in doubt, the DNA is left out and the CDR3 is given as listed by TCRdb. This chain uses TRBV6-2 or TRBV6-3 with TRBJ2-7; the listed D gene, TRBD1, was not tested against the DNA. Termini included, the CDR3 measures 15 amino acids. The germline CDR1 and CDR2 sequences are MNHEY and SVGEGT. This CDR3 is CASSTSRTGAYEQYF.

There are many counts of this clonotype. J is TRBJ1-6 and V is TRBV27, with a possible D match to TRBD1 (6 bases). In germline, CDR1 is MNHEY, CDR2 SMNVEV (reference sequence). CDR3 size: 12 residues. Trimming took 5 bases from V and 11 from J, leaving 10 bases between them. The CDR3: CASSPGVTPLHF. Written as DNA, the CDR3 is TGTGCCAGCAGTCCAGGGGTTACACCCCTCCACTTT.

This clonotype was recorded many times. The chain has TRBV7-2 and TRBJ2-1, with D perhaps being TRBD1 or TRBD2 (6 bases each). V lost 1 base to trimming and J lost 10 bases, with 14 bases between them. This CDR3 has 14 amino acids. Germline lookup yields CDR1 SGHTA and CDR2 FQGNSA. CDR3 bases: TGTGCCAGCAGCTTAGATCCGGGGGCGGTAGAGCAGTTCTTC. Protein product: CASSLDPGAVEQFF. The full variable domain, its missing parts supplied by reference TRBV7-2 and TRBJ2-1, is GAGVSQSPSNKVTEKGKDVELRCDPISGHTALYWYRQSLGQGLEFLIYFQGNSAPDKSGLPSDRFSAERTGGSVSTLTIQRTQQEDSAVYLCASSLDPGAVEQFFGPGTRLTVL.

The V and J genes are TRBV19 and TRBJ1-1; TRBD1 aligns across 8 bases. The CDR3 is 14 amino acids. The V gene's germline CDR1 is LNHDA and CDR2 SQIVND (reference sequence). V lost 3 bases and J lost 1; bases outside the gene matches: 1. The CDR3: CASSIDRGNTEAFF. Written as DNA, the CDR3 is TGTGCCAGTAGTATCGACAGGGGGAACACTGAAGCTTTCTTT.